These 28 T cell receptor beta chains were all obtained from the same sample, sequenced in a study of blood T cell repertoires in COVID-19. Sequencing was performed with immunoSEQ multiplex PCR; in TCRdb, only in-frame clones are kept and a portion is missing. This table holds more than 110,000 clones, roughly 80% found once. Sequencing was performed on peripheral blood. The receptor set was obtained from a woman aged 50 to 60 with active or convalescent COVID-19.

The chain joins TRBV5-1 to TRBJ2-7; 8 bases are a match to TRBD1. This CDR3 spans 15 amino acids. Germline lookup yields CDR1 SGHRS and CDR2 YFSETQ. V was clipped by 0 bases and J by 6 bases; unmatched bases: 8. CDR3: CASSLDYGQGSEQYF. The CDR3 nucleotides are TGCGCCAGCAGCTTGGACTACGGACAGGGAAGCGAGCAGTACTTC.

The rearrangement uses TRBV6-1 and TRBJ2-5; 7 positions match TRBD2. Germline V lookup: CDR1 MNHNS, CDR2 SASEGT. V lost 3 bases to trimming and J lost 2 bases; unmatched junction nucleotides: 12. The CDR3 extends over 17 amino acids. The chain's CDR3 is CASSDGAWGGRQETQYF. In DNA form, the CDR3 reads TGTGCCAGCAGTGATGGGGCCTGGGGGGGAAGGCAAGAGACCCAGTACTTC.

The chain combines TRBV12-3 or TRBV12-4 with TRBJ1-1, with a tentative D call TRBD1 (5 bases). CDR3 length equals 13 residues. The V and J ends lost 2 bases and 7 bases respectively, with 11 bases between them. CDR3 DNA sequence: TGTGCCAGCAGTTTATTCCCCGGACATGAAGCTTTCTTT. Translating gives CASSLFPGHEAFF.

The chain recombines TRBV5-1 with TRBJ1-4; D not certain. The CDR3 extends over 14 amino acids. Trimming removed 5 bases at V and 5 bases at J, with 13 bases between. Germline CDR1 and CDR2: SGHRS and YFSETQ. CDR3 protein: CASRAGPENEKLFF. The CDR3 bases are TGCGCCAGCAGGGCAGGTCCTGAAAATGAAAAACTGTTTTTT.

The chain combines TRBV19 with TRBJ2-5, with 8 bases aligning to TRBD2. V shed 4 bases and J 5 bases; nucleotides not matched to a gene: 9. This CDR3 has 15 amino acids. Germline loops: CDR1 LNHDA, CDR2 SQIVND (reference sequence). CDR3 nucleotide sequence: TGTGCCAGTAGTACCACCGGGACTAGGGAGGAGACCCAGTACTTC. It translates to CASSTTGTREETQYF.

The chain couples TRBV7-8 to TRBJ2-7; the D gene is possibly TRBD2 (6 bases). Germline CDR1 is SGHVS and CDR2 is FQNEAQ. The CDR3 totals 14 residues. V lost 2 bases, J lost 3 bases, and 11 bases lay in between. CDR3 sequence (DNA): TGTGCCAGCAGCTTAAGGAGGGGCGGCTACGAGCAGTACTTC. Protein product: CASSLRRGGYEQYF.

The chain is built from TRBV5-1 and TRBJ2-2; D is possibly TRBD1 (5 bases). Germline CDR1 reads SGHRS; CDR2 reads YFSETQ. The CDR3 has 15 residues. The V and J ends lost 4 bases and 4 bases respectively, with 14 bases between them. The DNA of the CDR3 is TGCGCCAGCAGCCCCATCCAGCAGGGCACCGGGGAGCTGTTTTTT. This gives the protein CASSPIQQGTGELFF.

The V and J genes are TRBV28 and TRBJ2-1; 8 bases line up with TRBD2. CDR3 length equals 18 residues. Trimming took 5 bases from V and 7 from J; bases not matched to a gene: 19. From germline, CDR1 is MDHEN and CDR2 SYDVKM. In nucleotides, the CDR3 is TGTGCCAGCAGTAACCCCAACGGCGGGGGGCGAGGCAAAAATGAGCAGTTCTTC. Translating it yields CASSNPNGGGRGKNEQFF.

The rearrangement uses TRBV30 and TRBJ1-4; D gene uncertain. This CDR3 has 11 amino acids. V lost 3 bases and J lost 17, with 16 bases in between. CDR1 is GTSNPN, CDR2 SVGIG, per germline (reference sequence). The CDR3 loop reads CAWSNGGSRFF. In DNA, the CDR3 is TGTGCCTGGAGCAATGGAGGATCTCGTTTTTTT.

The chain carries TRBV19 and TRBJ2-6; no clear D gene. V lost 7 bases, J lost 4 bases, and 14 bases lay in between. The CDR3 has 15 amino acids. Germline V gives CDR1 LNHDA, CDR2 SQIVND (reference sequence). The CDR3 spells CASTSRVSGANVLTF. The CDR3 nucleotides read TGTGCCAGTACCAGCCGGGTCTCCGGGGCCAACGTCCTGACTTTC.

The rearrangement joins TRBV7-2 to TRBJ2-3; tentatively, D is TRBD1 (5 bases). CDR1 and CDR2 from the germline V gene are SGHTA and FQGNSA. The CDR3 sequence is 15 residues long. V lost 2 bases to trimming and J lost 0 bases, with 9 bases between them. CDR3: CASSLLTASTDTQYF. The CDR3 DNA follows: TGTGCCAGCAGCTTATTGACAGCTAGCACAGATACGCAGTATTTT.

The V gene is TRBV9, the J gene TRBJ2-3, with 8 bases matching TRBD2. CDR3 length: 16 amino acids. In germline, CDR1 is SGDLS, CDR2 YYNGEE. V dropped 2 bases and J dropped 0; count of bases not matched to a gene: 5. The CDR3 nucleotides read TGTGCCAGCAGCGTGTCAGGGACTAGTAGCACAGATACGCAGTATTTT. Translated, it gives CASSVSGTSSTDTQYF.

J is TRBJ1-1 and V is TRBV4-2, with 9 positions matching TRBD1. After removal of 3 bases from V and 4 bases from J, the junction contained 6 bases not matched to a gene. The germline V gene has CDR1 LGHNA and CDR2 YNFKEQ. The CDR3 spans 15 residues. The CDR3 nucleotides read TGTGCCAGCAGCCAGCCCGGGACAGGGTTCACTGAAGCTTTCTTT. Translation gives CASSQPGTGFTEAFF.

The chain employs TRBV19 and TRBJ2-6; 7 nucleotides agree with TRBD1. Germline lookup yields CDR1 LNHDA and CDR2 SQIVND (reference sequence). The V and J ends lost 4 bases and 2 bases, in that order; junction bases with no gene match: 2. The CDR3 has 15 residues. This CDR3 reads CASSTQGTGANVLTF. CDR3 in DNA: TGTGCCAGTAGTACACAGGGGACTGGGGCCAACGTCCTGACTTTC. The whole variable domain, remainder taken from reference TRBV19 and TRBJ2-6, is DGGITQSPKYLFRKEGQNVTLSCEQNLNHDAMYWYRQDPGQGLRLIYYSQIVNDFQKGDIAEGYSVSREKKESFPLTVTSAQKNPTAFYLCASSTQGTGANVLTFGAGSRLTVL.

This clone has a handful of counts. V usage is TRBV2 and J usage is TRBJ2-7; 12 bases fit TRBD1. V was clipped by 4 bases and J by 0 bases; unmatched bases: 10. The CDR3 sequence is 18 residues long. CDR1 and CDR2 (germline): SNHLY, FYNNEI. The CDR3 DNA follows: TGTGCCAGCAGTGCCGGGACAGGGGGCCCTATTAGCTCCTACGAGCAGTACTTC. Protein sequence: CASSAGTGGPISSYEQYF.

The count of this clone is one. V gene TRBV7-2 combines with J gene TRBJ2-1; 11 bases line up with TRBD2. V was pared by 5 bases and J by 4 bases, with 7 bases of the junction left unmatched. CDR3 length: 16 amino acids. CDR1 and CDR2 (germline): SGHTA, FQGNSA. The CDR3 coding sequence is TGTGCCAGCAGCACCTGGACTAGCGGGCTTTACAATGAGCAGTTCTTC. Residues: CASSTWTSGLYNEQFF.

In this sample, this clone turned up a few times. The chain couples TRBV28 to TRBJ2-6; weak D call: TRBD2 (5 bases). Trimming took 3 bases from V and 4 from J, leaving 19 bases between them. The CDR3 has 18 residues. Germline V gives CDR1 MDHEN, CDR2 SYDVKM. The CDR3 protein is CASSFGVRPKKGANVLTF. The CDR3 coding sequence is TGTGCCAGCAGTTTCGGGGTCCGGCCCAAGAAGGGGGCCAACGTCCTGACTTTC.

The chain joins TRBV19 to TRBJ2-7; D is possibly TRBD2 (6 bases). This CDR3 is 15 amino acids long. Germline CDR1 reads LNHDA; CDR2 reads SQIVND (reference sequence). Trimming removed 2 bases at V and 2 bases at J, with 13 bases between. The CDR3: CASSIRAGATYEQYF. CDR3 DNA: TGTGCCAGTAGTATACGAGCGGGCGCAACCTACGAGCAGTACTTC.

The V gene is TRBV28, the J gene TRBJ1-1, with 8 bases identical to TRBD1. CDR1 MDHEN and CDR2 SYDVKM come from the germline V gene. With 3 bases clipped from V and 10 bases from J, the junction kept 4 bases outside the gene matches. There are 12 residues in the CDR3. In nucleotides, the CDR3 is TGTGCCAGCAGTTTCAGGGGGCGCGGAGCTTTCTTT. The encoded protein is CASSFRGRGAFF.

This chain joins TRBV5-1 and TRBJ2-1; 9 nucleotides line up with TRBD2. Per the germline V gene, CDR1 is SGHRS and CDR2 is YFSETQ. The CDR3 has 16 residues. Trimming removed 0 bases from V and 6 bases from J; junction bases left unmatched: 7. The DNA for the CDR3 is TGCGCCAGCAGCTTGGGCGGCAGCGGGGGGTTCAATGAGCAGTTCTTC. Its translation is CASSLGGSGGFNEQFF.

The V gene is TRBV28, the J gene TRBJ1-5, with no clear D. The germline V gene has CDR1 MDHEN and CDR2 SYDVKM. V lost 7 bases and J 3 bases, leaving 10 bases between the germline ends. This CDR3 contains 13 residues. The CDR3 DNA is TGTGCCAGCAAGCGGGATGACAATCAGCCCCAGCATTTT. Translation: CASKRDDNQPQHF.

V gene TRBV5-4 combines with J gene TRBJ1-1; D is perhaps TRBD1 (5 bases). In germline, CDR1 is SGHNT, CDR2 YYREEE (reference sequence). Trimming stripped 0 bases from V and 6 bases from J, with 15 bases between. The CDR3 runs to 15 residues. CDR3 sequence (DNA): TGTGCCAGCAGCTTGGGGGAACGGGGGGGACCTGAAGCTTTCTTT. It translates to CASSLGERGGPEAFF.

This chain uses TRBV20-1 with TRBJ1-1; D is possibly TRBD1 (5 bases). The germline V gene has CDR1 DFQATT and CDR2 SNEGSKA (reference sequence). The CDR3 runs 15 residues. The ends were cut back, 3 bases at V and 5 bases at J, with 19 bases in the middle. In DNA form, the CDR3 reads TGCAGTGCTAGTTTGTTTCGGGGGTCATGGACTGAAGCTTTCTTT. Encoded protein: CSASLFRGSWTEAFF.

The genes are TRBV5-6 and TRBJ2-7; D is perhaps TRBD1 (6 bases). The length of the CDR3 is 16 residues. CDR1 and CDR2 (germline): SGHDT, YYEEEE. Trimming took 0 bases from V and 5 from J, leaving 18 bases between them. CDR3 loop: CASSLAAIRGYNEQYF. The CDR3 nucleotides read TGTGCCAGCAGCTTGGCCGCGATAAGGGGGTATAACGAGCAGTACTTC. The full variable domain, rest sourced from reference TRBV5-6 and TRBJ2-7, is DAGVTQSPTHLIKTRGQQVTLRCSPKSGHDTVSWYQQALGQGPQFIFQYYEEEERQRGNFPDRFSGHQFPNYSSELNVNALLLGDSALYLCASSLAAIRGYNEQYFGPGTRLTVT.

The chain is built from TRBV30 and TRBJ1-5; D is possibly TRBD1 (6 bases). The CDR3 runs to 15 residues. Germline-derived CDR1 and CDR2 are GTSNPN and SVGIG (reference sequence). V was shortened by 4 bases and J by 5 bases, with 18 bases between the two germline ends. The CDR3 DNA follows: TGTGCCTGGAAGGCGGGGGCGGGGGCCGATCAGCCCCAGCATTTT. This translates into CAWKAGAGADQPQHF.

The chain couples TRBV19 to TRBJ2-1, with 11 positions matching TRBD2. J gave up 2 bases and V 6 bases, and 3 bases lay outside the gene matches. The CDR3 spans 15 residues. Germline V CDR1 and CDR2: LNHDA, SQIVND (reference sequence). Written as DNA, the CDR3 is TGTGCCAGTAGGGTGACTAGCGGGGCCTACAATGAGCAGTTCTTC. It is translated as CASRVTSGAYNEQFF.

The chain couples TRBV27 to TRBJ2-2; maybe TRBD1 (6 bases). Germline V gene sequence: CDR1 MNHEY, CDR2 SMNVEV (reference sequence). Trimming removed 5 bases from V and 7 bases from J, with 20 bases in between. The CDR3 contains 16 residues. The CDR3 protein is CASSPSATGRVGELFF. The CDR3 DNA reads as TGTGCCAGCAGTCCCTCCGCAACAGGGCGGGTCGGGGAGCTGTTTTTT.

The chain uses TRBV30 and TRBJ2-3; 10 bases align to TRBD2. With V trimmed by 5 bases and J by 5 bases, 7 bases remained unmatched. CDR3 length equals 14 residues. Germline V gene data show CDR1 as GTSNPN and CDR2 as SVGIG (reference sequence). The CDR3 region has the DNA TGTGCCTGGGATACTAGCGGGGACGGAGATACGCAGTATTTT. This sequence encodes CAWDTSGDGDTQYF.